This T cell receptor (beta chain) was recovered during a study of CD4 T cells in relation to SARS-CoV-2 and coronaviruses. TCRdb keeps only in-frame clones here, not all; method: immunoSEQ multiplex PCR. The sample holds some 40,000 clones, 77% seen once. The CDR3 spans 14 residues. CDR1 is LNHNV, CDR2 YYDKDF, per germline (reference sequence). J lost 2 bases, V lost 11 bases, and 8 bases had no gene match. Study results and limitations: Monoreactive clones expanded significantly more to SARS-CoV-2 than crossreactive clones did. Around two thirds of donors had memory CD4+ clonotypes crossrecognizing SARS-CoV-2 and common cold coronavirus spike.

In the case of this clone: No antigen is known for it.

Sorted naive or memory CD4+ cells met CEF peptides for approximately nine days. The chain links TRBV15 to TRBJ2-2, with TRBD1 identical over 7 bases. This sequence originates from an adult with COVID-19. What was sequenced was memory CD4+ T cells from PBMCs, cultured in vitro. CDR3 sequence (DNA): TGTGCCTCCCGAGGGGACAGAAACACCGGGGAGCTGTTTTTT. Translating gives CASRGDRNTGELFF.